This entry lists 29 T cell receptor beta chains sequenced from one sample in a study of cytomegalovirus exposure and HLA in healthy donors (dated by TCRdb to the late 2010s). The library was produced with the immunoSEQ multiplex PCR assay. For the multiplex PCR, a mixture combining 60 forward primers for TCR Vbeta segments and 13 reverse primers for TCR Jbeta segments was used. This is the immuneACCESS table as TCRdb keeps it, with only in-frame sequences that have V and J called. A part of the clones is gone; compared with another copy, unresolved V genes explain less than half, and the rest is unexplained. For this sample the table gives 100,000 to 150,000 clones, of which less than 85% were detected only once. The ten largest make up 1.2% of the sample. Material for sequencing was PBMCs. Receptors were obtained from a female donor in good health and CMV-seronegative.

The CDR3 reads CASSLLQDYYNEQFF. CDR3 bases: TGTGCCAGCAGCTTATTACAGGACTACTACAATGAGCAGTTCTTC. The rearrangement links TRBV11-2 to TRBJ2-1; a weak D match, TRBD2 (6 bases). Trimming stripped 2 bases from V and 3 bases from J, with 11 bases between. There are 15 residues in the CDR3. Per the germline V gene, CDR1 is SGHAT and CDR2 is FQNNGV.

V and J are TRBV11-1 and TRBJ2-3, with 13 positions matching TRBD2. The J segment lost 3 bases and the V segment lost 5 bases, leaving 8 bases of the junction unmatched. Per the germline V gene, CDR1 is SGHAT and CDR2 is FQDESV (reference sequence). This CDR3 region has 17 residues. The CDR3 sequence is CASSRGTSGDGTDTQYF. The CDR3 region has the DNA TGTGCCAGCAGCCGTGGGACTAGCGGGGACGGTACAGATACGCAGTATTTT.

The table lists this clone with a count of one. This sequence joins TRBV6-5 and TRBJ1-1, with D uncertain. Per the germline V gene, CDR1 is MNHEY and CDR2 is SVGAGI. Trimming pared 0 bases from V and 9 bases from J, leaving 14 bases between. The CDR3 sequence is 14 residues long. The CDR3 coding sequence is TGTGCCAGCAGTTACTCGAGATTGGGTAGCAAAGCTTTCTTT. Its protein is CASSYSRLGSKAFF.

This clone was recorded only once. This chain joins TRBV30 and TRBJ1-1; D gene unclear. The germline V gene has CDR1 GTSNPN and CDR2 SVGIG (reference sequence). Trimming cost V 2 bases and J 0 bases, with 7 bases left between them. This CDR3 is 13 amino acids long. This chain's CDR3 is CAWSSQLNTEAFF. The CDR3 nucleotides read TGTGCCTGGAGTTCACAGCTGAACACTGAAGCTTTCTTT.

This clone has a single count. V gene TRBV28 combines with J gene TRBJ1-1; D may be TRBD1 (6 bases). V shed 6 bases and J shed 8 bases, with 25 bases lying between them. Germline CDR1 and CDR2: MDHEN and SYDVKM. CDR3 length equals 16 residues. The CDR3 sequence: CASSPPQGSSPSEAFF. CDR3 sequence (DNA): TGTGCCAGCAGCCCGCCGCAGGGGTCGTCTCCTTCCGAAGCTTTCTTT.

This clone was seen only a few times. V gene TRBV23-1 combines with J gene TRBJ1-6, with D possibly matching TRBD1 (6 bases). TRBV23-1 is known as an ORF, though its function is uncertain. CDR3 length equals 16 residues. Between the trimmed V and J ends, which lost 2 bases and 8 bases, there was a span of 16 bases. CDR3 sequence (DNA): TGCGCCAGCAGTCAACTATCAGGGGCCTTACATTCACCCCTCCACTTT. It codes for CASSQLSGALHSPLHF.

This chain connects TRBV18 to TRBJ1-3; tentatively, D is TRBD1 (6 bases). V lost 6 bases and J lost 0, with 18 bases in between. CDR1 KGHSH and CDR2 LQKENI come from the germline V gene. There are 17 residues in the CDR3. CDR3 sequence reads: CASSPVPAGDSGNTIYF. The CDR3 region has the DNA TGTGCCAGCTCTCCGGTTCCGGCAGGGGACTCTGGAAACACCATATATTTT.

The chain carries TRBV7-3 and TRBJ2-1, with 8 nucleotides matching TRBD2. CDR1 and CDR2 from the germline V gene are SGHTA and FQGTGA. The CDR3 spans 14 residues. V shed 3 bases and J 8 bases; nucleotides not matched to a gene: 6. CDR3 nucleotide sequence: TGTGCCAGCAGCTTTGGCGGGAGGCGGTATGAGCAGTTCTTC. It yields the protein CASSFGGRRYEQFF.

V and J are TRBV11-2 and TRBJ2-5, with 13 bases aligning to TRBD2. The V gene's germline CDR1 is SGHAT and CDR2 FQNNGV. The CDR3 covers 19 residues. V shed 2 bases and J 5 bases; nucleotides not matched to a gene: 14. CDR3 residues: CASSLSGTSGEFGLETQYF. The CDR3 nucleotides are TGTGCCAGCAGCTTATCCGGGACTAGCGGGGAATTTGGTCTGGAGACCCAGTACTTC.

The CDR3 region is CASSLRDTSYEQYF. The CDR3 DNA sequence: TGTGCCAGCAGCCTCCGGGACACATCCTACGAGCAGTACTTC. J is TRBJ2-7 and V is TRBV7-9, with TRBD1 as a possible D gene (6 bases). This CDR3 is 14 amino acids long. Per the germline V gene, CDR1 is SEHNR and CDR2 is FQNEAQ (reference sequence). The germline V and J ends were trimmed by 5 bases and 1 base, with 12 bases remaining between them.

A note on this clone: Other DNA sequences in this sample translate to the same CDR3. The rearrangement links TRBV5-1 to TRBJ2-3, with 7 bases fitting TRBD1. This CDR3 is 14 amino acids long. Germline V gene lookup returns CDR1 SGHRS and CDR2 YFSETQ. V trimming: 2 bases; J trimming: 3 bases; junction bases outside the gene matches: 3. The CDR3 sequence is CASSLGGSTDTQYF. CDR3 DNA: TGCGCCAGCAGCTTAGGGGGCTCTACAGATACGCAGTATTTT.

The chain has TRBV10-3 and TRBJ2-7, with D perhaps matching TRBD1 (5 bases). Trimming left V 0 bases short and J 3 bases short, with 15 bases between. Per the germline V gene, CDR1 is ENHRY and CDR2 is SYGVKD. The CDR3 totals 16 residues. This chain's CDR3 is CAISESLDSRGYEQYF. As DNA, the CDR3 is TGTGCCATCAGTGAGTCGCTAGACAGCCGCGGCTACGAGCAGTACTTC.

The CDR3 protein is CASSVGLAGKNTGELFF. CDR3 sequence (DNA): TGTGCCAGCAGCGTAGGGCTAGCGGGGAAAAACACCGGGGAGCTGTTTTTT. This chain connects TRBV9 to TRBJ2-2, with TRBD2 matching over 9 bases. Germline CDR1 is SGDLS and CDR2 is YYNGEE. The V segment lost 0 bases and the J segment 2 bases; nucleotides outside the gene matches: 5. The CDR3 runs 17 residues.

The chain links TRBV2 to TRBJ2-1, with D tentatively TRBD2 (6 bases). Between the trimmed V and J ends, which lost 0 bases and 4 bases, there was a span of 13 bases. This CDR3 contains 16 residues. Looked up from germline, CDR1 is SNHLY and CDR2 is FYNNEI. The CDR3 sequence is CASSEARRVGYNEQFF. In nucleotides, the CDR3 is TGTGCCAGCAGTGAAGCGCGGAGGGTCGGGTACAATGAGCAGTTCTTC. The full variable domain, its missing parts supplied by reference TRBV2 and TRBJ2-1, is EPEVTQTPSHQVTQMGQEVILRCVPISNHLYFYWYRQILGQKVEFLVSFYNNEISEKSEIFDDQFSVERPDGSNFTLKIRSTKLEDSAMYFCASSEARRVGYNEQFFGPGTRLTVL.

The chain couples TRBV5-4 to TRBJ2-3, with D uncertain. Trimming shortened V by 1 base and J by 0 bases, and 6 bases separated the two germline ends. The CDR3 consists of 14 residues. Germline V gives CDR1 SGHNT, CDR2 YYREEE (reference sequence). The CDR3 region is CASSLLESTDTQYF. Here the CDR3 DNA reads TGTGCCAGCAGCTTGTTGGAGAGCACAGATACGCAGTATTTT. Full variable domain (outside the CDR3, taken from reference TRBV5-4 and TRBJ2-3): ETGVTQSPTHLIKTRGQQVTLRCSSQSGHNTVSWYQQALGQGPQFIFQYYREEENGRGNFPPRFSGLQFPNYSSELNVNALELDDSALYLCASSLLESTDTQYFGPGTRLTVL.

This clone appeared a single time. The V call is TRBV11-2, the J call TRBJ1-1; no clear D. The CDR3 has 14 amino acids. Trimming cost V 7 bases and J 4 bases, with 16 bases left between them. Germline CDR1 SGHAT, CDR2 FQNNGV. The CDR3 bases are TGTGCCAGCAACCTGGGCACGAGGGTCACTGAAGCTTTCTTT. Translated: CASNLGTRVTEAFF. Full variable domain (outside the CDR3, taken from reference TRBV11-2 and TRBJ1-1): EAGVAQSPRYKIIEKRQSVAFWCNPISGHATLYWYQQILGQGPKLLIQFQNNGVVDDSQLPKDRFSAERLKGVDSTLKIQPAKLEDSAVYLCASNLGTRVTEAFFGQGTRLTVV.

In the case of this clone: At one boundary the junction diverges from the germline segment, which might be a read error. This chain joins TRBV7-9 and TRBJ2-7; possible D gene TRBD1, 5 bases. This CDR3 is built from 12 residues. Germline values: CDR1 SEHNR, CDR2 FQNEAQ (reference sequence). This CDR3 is CSSSLVATEQYF. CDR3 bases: TGTTCCAGCAGCTTAGTTGCGACAGAACAGTACTTC.

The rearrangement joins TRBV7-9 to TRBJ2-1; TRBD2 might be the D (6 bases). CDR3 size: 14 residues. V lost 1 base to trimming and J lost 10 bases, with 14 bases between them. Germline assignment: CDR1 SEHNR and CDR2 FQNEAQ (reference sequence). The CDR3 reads CASSLDISGREQFF. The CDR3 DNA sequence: TGTGCCAGCAGCTTAGATATTAGCGGACGGGAGCAGTTCTTC.

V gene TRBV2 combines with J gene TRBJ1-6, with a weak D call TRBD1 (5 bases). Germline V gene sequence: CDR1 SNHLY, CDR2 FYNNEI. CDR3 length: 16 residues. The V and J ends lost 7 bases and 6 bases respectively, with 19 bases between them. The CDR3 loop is CASTPGGRVLNSPLHF. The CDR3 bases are TGTGCCAGCACTCCCGGGGGGAGGGTGCTTAATTCACCCCTCCACTTT.

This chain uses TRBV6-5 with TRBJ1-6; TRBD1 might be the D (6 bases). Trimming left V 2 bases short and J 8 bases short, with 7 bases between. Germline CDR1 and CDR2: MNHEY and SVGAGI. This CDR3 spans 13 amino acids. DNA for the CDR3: TGTGCCAGCAGTTACGAGGGGGATTCACCCCTCCACTTT. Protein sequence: CASSYEGDSPLHF.

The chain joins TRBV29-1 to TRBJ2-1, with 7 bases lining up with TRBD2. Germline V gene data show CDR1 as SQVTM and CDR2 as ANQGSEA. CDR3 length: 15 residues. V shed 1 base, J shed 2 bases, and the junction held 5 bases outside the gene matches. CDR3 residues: CSVEGQGGTYNEQFF. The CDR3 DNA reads TGCAGCGTTGAAGGGCAGGGAGGGACCTACAATGAGCAGTTCTTC.

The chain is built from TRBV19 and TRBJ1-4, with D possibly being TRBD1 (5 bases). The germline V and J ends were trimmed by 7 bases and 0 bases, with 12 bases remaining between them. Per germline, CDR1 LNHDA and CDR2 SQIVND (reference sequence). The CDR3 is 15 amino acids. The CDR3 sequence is CASTPDRATNEKLFF. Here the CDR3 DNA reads TGTGCCAGTACCCCCGACAGAGCAACTAATGAAAAACTGTTTTTT.

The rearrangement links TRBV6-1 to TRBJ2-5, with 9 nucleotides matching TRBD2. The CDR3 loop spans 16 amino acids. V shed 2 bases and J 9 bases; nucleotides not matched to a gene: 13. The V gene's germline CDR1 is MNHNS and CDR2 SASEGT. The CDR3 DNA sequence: TGTGCCAGCAGTGAAAGTCTAGCGGGGAGTCGATCGTCCCAGTACTTC. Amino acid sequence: CASSESLAGSRSSQYF.

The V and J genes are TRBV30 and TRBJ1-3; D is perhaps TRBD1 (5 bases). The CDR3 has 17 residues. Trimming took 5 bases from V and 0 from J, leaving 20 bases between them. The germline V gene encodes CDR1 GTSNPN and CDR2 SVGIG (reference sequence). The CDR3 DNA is TGTGCCTGGGGACTAACAAATTTAGGGGCCTCTGGAAACACCATATATTTT. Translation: CAWGLTNLGASGNTIYF.

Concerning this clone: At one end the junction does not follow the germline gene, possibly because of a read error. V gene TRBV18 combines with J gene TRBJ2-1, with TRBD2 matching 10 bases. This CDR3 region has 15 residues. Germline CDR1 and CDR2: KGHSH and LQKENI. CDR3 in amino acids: CASSPRASGSNEQFF. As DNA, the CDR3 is TGTGCCAGCTCGCCACGGGCTAGCGGGAGCAATGAGCAGTTCTTC.

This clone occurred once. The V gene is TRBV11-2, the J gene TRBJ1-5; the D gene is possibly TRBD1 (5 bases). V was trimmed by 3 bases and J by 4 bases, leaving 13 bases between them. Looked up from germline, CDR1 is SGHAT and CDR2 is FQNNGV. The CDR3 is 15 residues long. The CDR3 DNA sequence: TGTGCCAGCAGCTTGTCGGGGGATGGTAATCAGCCCCAGCATTTT. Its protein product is CASSLSGDGNQPQHF. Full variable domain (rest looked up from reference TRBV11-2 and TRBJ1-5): EAGVAQSPRYKIIEKRQSVAFWCNPISGHATLYWYQQILGQGPKLLIQFQNNGVVDDSQLPKDRFSAERLKGVDSTLKIQPAKLEDSAVYLCASSLSGDGNQPQHFGDGTRLSIL.

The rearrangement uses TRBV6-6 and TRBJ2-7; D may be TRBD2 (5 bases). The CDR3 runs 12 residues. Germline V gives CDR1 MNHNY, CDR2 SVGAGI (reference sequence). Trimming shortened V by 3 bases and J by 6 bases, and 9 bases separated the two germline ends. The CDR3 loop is CASSYSAGEQYF. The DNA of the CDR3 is TGTGCCAGCAGTTATAGCGCGGGCGAGCAGTACTTC.

The CDR3 nucleotides read TGTGCCAGCAGCCCCGGGACAGGAGACGCCTACGAGCAGTACTTC. Amino acids: CASSPGTGDAYEQYF. The rearrangement joins TRBV28 to TRBJ2-7; 8 bases line up with TRBD1. The J segment lost 2 bases and the V segment lost 6 bases, leaving 9 bases of the junction unmatched. The V gene's germline CDR1 is MDHEN and CDR2 SYDVKM. CDR3 length: 15 residues.

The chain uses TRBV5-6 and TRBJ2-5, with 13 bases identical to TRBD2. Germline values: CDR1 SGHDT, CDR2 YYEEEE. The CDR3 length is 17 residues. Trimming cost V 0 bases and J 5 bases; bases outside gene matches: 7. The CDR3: CASSLGLAGGLTETQYF. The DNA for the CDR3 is TGTGCCAGCAGCTTGGGACTAGCGGGAGGCCTGACGGAGACCCAGTACTTC.